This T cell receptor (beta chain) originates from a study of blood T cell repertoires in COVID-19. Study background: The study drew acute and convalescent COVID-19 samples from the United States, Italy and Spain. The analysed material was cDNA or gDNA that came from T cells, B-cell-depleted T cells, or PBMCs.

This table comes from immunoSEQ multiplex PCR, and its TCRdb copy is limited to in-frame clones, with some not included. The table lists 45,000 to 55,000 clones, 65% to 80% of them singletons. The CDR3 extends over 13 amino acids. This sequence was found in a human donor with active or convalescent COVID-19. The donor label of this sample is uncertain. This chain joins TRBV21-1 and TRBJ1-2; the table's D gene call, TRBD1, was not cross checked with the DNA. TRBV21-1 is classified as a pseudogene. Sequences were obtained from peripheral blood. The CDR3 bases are TGTGCCAGCAGCTCGGACAGGGTATATGGCTACACCTTC. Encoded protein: CASSSDRVYGYTF.